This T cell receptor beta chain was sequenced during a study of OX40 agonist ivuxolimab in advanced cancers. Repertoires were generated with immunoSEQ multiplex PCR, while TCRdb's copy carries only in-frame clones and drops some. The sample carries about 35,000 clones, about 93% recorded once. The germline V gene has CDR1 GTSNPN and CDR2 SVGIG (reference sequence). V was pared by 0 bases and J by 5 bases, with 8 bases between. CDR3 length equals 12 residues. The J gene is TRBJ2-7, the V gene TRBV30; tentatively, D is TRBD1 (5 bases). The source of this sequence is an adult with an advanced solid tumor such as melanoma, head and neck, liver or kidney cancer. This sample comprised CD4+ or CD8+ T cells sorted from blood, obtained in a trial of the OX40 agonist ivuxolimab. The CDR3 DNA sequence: TGTGCCTGGAGTGTATCAGGGAACGAGCAGTACTTC. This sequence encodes CAWSVSGNEQYF.